This T cell receptor (beta chain) was retrieved from a study of cytomegalovirus exposure and HLA in healthy donors. Researchers ran the PCR with 60 Vbeta and 13 Jbeta primers. The data were produced by immunoSEQ multiplex PCR, yet TCRdb's version contains in-frame clones alone and is incomplete. The sample lists approximately 190,000 clones; over 65% were seen once. Germline-derived CDR1 and CDR2 are LNHNV and YYDKDF (reference sequence). V gave up 3 bases and J gave up 5 bases; unmatched junction bases: 7. There are 14 residues in the CDR3. This sequence originates from a woman aged 45-60 years in good health and CMV-seropositive. The chain couples TRBV15 to TRBJ2-7; 7 bases align to TRBD1. The source material was PBMCs. CDR3 sequence: CATSSPQGSDEQYF. The CDR3 DNA reads TGTGCCACCAGCAGTCCACAGGGGAGTGACGAGCAGTACTTC.